The following is a TCR beta chain sequence with its context. Its antigen is still unknown. The identical CDR3 is also encoded by other nucleotide sequences in the sample. The sample originates from a study of TIL therapy for anti-PD-1-resistant metastatic lung cancer. Notes on the study in general: TIL cultures after expansion showed higher clonality and lower diversity than baseline tumor (median about 6% vs 30%).

In germline, CDR1 is MNHEY, CDR2 SVGAGI. The CDR3 is 14 residues long. Trimming removed 6 bases from V and 0 bases from J; junction bases left unmatched: 3. The time point: pre-treatment sample, taken before nivolumab and TIL therapy. Most excised metastases sampled were pleural nodules or supraclavicular lymph nodes. The immunoSEQ assay was v3. TCRdb's copy holds only in-frame clones and misses some; the assay was immunoSEQ multiplex PCR. The sample has over 6,000 clones; approximately 71% are singletons. The rearrangement uses TRBV6-5 and TRBJ2-7, with 9 bases lining up with TRBD2. Sequencing was performed on tumor tissue, taken at baseline. This receptor was identified in a person aged 25 to 80 with non-small cell lung cancer. In DNA, the CDR3 is TGTGCCAGCAGGGAGACTAGCGGCTCCTACGAGCAGTACTTC. Residues: CASRETSGSYEQYF.